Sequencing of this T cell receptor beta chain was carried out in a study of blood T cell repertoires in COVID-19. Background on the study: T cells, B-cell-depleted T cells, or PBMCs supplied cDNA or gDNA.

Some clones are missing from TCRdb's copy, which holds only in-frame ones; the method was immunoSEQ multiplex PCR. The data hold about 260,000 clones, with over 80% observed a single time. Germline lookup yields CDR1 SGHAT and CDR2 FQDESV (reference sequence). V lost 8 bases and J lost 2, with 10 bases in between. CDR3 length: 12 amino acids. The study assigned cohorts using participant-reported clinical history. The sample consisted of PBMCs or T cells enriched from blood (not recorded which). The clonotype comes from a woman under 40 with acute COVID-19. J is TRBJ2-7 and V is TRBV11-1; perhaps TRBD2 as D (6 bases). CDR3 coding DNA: TGTGCCAGCGGTACTAGCCCCTACGAGCAGTACTTC. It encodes CASGTSPYEQYF.